This TCR beta chain was recovered during a study of a mutant IDH1 vaccine in newly diagnosed glioma. Study details: Receipt of radiotherapy, temozolomide, or both preceded the study, and most received both.

The V and J ends lost 8 bases and 0 bases respectively, with 14 bases between them. In germline, CDR1 is MNHEY, CDR2 SVGAGI. This CDR3 spans 14 amino acids. The time point was: week 47, end of study. Each dose of the vaccine consisted of 300 ug of mutant IDH1 20-mer peptide, with topical imiquimod. Regarding this clone: No antigen is known for it.

The protocol was immunoSEQ multiplex PCR, while the TCRdb copy is restricted to in-frame clones and leaves out a portion. This table has approximately 50,000 clones, over 75% appearing once. The chain links TRBV6-5 to TRBJ2-7; no firm D call. Sequencing was performed on PBMCs, taken from a glioma patient whose treatment included an IDH1 peptide vaccine. This receptor was identified in a woman aged 40 to 50 with glioma. Some clones in this sample may be carry-over from other donors' samples. The CDR3 sequence: CASQVTVTSYEQYF. In nucleotides, the CDR3 is TGTGCCAGCCAGGTCACCGTTACCTCCTACGAGCAGTACTTC.